Shown below are 5 T cell receptor beta chains from a single sample sequenced in a study of blood T cells in healthy people across ages. Primers used in a second PCR of about 6 to 11 cycles were a sample-barcoded 5' primer and a J-beta primer mix. In TCRdb, the 5' RACE reads were re-called with MiXCR into one record per CDR3 protein. The table lists over 1,300,000 distinct CDR3 sequences, around 59% of them singletons. Material: blood. The origin of the receptors is a man aged 18 to 30 in good health.

CDR3 protein: CASSPNPPTGIIYEQYF. The DNA of the CDR3 is TGTGCCAGCAGCCCGAACCCCCCGACAGGAATAATTTACGAGCAGTACTTC. The chain couples TRBV7-6 to TRBJ2-7; D may be TRBD1 (6 bases). Looked up from germline, CDR1 is SGHVS and CDR2 is FNYEAQ. Trimming left V 5 bases short and J 4 bases short, with 24 bases between. The CDR3 has 17 amino acids. Combining the CDR3 with reference TRBV7-6 and TRBJ2-7 gives the whole variable domain GAGVSQSPRYKVTKRGQDVALRCDPISGHVSLYWYRQALGQGPEFLTYFNYEAQQDKSGLPNDRFSAERPEGSISTLTIQRTEQRDSAMYRCASSPNPPTGIIYEQYFGPGTRLTVT.

The chain recombines TRBV28 with TRBJ2-5; TRBD1 is a possible D gene (6 bases). CDR1 is MDHEN, CDR2 SYDVKM, per germline. V dropped 5 bases and J dropped 1 base, with 14 bases sitting between them. The CDR3 has 15 amino acids. CDR3 sequence (DNA): TGTGCCAGCAGTGTACCGGCAGGGGCCCAAGAGACCCAGTACTTC. Translated, it gives CASSVPAGAQETQYF.

This clonotype was seen a few times. V and J are TRBV6-5 and TRBJ2-7; D perhaps matches TRBD2 (6 bases). V lost 8 bases and J 0 bases, leaving 14 bases between the germline ends. CDR3 size: 14 residues. Germline CDR1 is MNHEY and CDR2 is SVGAGI. The CDR3 protein is CASRLGGGSYEQYF. For the CDR3, the DNA is TGTGCCAGCCGACTAGGCGGAGGCTCCTACGAGCAGTACTTC.

The chain combines TRBV13 with TRBJ2-3; 9 nucleotides agree with TRBD2. Germline CDR1 and CDR2: PRHDT and FYEKMQ (reference sequence). Unmatched junction bases numbered 18, after V lost 0 bases and J lost 2 bases. This CDR3 has 21 residues. CDR3: CASSLGRVLAGDLTPTDTQYF. The CDR3 nucleotides are TGTGCCAGCAGCTTAGGGAGAGTCTTAGCGGGAGACCTCACACCCACAGATACGCAGTATTTT.

This chain connects TRBV9 to TRBJ1-4; TRBD1 is a possible D gene (6 bases). V was cut by 3 bases and J by 0 bases, with 15 bases left in between. The CDR3 sequence is 17 residues long. CDR1 is SGDLS and CDR2 is YYNGEE in the germline V gene. This CDR3 is CASSAPQGEATNEKLFF. CDR3 DNA sequence: TGTGCCAGCAGCGCCCCACAGGGTGAGGCAACTAATGAAAAACTGTTTTTT.